This T cell receptor (beta chain) was found in a study of T cell changes during pregnancy in multiple sclerosis. V was cut by 0 bases and J by 0 bases, with 3 bases left in between. The CDR3 totals 13 residues. Germline-derived CDR1 and CDR2 are SGHRS and YFSETQ. Profiled with immunoSEQ multiplex PCR; TCRdb holds only in-frame clones, not every one. The data contain tens of thousands of clones, around 90% of them singletons. The source of this sequence is a female donor with multiple sclerosis, enrolled in a pregnancy study. The V and J genes are TRBV5-1 and TRBJ1-2; D uncertain. The sequences come from CD4+ T cells from peripheral blood mononuclear cells, collected in the third trimester of pregnancy. The CDR3 nucleotides are TGCGCCAGCAGCTTGGGAGCTAACTATGGCTACACCTTC. As protein: CASSLGANYGYTF.